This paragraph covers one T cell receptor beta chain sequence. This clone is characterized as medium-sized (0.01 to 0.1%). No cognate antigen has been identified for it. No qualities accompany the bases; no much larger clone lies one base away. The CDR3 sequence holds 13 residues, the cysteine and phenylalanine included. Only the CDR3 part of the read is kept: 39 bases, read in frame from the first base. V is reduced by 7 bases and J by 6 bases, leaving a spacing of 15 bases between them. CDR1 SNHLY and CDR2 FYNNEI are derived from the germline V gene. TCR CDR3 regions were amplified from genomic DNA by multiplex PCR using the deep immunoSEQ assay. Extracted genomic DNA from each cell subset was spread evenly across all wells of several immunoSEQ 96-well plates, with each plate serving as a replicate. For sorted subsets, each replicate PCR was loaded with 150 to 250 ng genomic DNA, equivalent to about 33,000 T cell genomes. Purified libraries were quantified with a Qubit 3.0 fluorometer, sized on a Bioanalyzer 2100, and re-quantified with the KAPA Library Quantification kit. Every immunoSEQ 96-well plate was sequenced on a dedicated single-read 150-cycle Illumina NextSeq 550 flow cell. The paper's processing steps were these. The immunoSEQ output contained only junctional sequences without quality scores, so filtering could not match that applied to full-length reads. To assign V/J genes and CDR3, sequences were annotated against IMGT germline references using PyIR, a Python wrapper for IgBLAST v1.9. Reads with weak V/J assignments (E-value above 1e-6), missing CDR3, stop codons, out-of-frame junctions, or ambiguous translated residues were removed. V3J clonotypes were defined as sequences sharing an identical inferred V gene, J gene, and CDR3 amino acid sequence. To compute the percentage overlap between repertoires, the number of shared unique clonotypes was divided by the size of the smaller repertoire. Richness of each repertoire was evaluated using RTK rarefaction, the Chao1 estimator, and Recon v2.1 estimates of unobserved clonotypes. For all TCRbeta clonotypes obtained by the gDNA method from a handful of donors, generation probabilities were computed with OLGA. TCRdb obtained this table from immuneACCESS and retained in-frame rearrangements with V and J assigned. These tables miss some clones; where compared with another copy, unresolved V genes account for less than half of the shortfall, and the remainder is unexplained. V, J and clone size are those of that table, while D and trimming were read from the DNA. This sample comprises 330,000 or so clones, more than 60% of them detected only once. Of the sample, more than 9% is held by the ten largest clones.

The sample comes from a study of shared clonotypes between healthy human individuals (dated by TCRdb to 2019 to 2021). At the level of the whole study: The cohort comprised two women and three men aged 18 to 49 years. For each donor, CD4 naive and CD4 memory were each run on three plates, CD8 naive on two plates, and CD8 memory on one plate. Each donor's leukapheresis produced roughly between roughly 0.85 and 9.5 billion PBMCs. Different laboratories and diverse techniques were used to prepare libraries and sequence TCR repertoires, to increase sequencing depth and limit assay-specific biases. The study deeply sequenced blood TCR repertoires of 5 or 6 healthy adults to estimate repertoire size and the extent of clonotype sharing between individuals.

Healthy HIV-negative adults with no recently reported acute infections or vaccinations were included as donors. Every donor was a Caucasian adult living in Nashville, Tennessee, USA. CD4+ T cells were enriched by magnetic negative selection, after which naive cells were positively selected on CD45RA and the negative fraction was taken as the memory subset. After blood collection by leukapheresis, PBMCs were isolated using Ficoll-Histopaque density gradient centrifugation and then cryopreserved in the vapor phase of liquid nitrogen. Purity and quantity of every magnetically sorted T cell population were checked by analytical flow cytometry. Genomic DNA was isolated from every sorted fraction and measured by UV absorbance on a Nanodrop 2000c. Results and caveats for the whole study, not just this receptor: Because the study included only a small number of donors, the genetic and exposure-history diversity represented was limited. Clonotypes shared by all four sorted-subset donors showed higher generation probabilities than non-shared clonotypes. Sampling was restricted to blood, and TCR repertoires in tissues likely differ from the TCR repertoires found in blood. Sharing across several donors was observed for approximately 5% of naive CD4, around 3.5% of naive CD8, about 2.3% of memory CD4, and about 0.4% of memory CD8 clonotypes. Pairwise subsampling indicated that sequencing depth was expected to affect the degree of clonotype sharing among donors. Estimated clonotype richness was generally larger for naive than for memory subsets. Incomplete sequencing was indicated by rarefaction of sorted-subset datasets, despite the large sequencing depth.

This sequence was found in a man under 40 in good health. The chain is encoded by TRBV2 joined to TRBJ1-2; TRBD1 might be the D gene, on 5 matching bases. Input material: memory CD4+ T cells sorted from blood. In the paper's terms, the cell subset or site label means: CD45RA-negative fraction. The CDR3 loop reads CASIRGGADGYTF. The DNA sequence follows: TGTGCCAGCATCCGAGGCGGGGCTGATGGCTACACCTTC. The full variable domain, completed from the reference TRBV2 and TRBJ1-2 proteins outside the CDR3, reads EPEVTQTPSHQVTQMGQEVILRCVPISNHLYFYWYRQILGQKVEFLVSFYNNEISEKSEIFDDQFSVERPDGSNFTLKIRSTKLEDSAMYFCASIRGGADGYTFGSGTRLTVV.